These 20 T cell receptor beta chains originate from one sample sequenced in a study of T cell responses to AZD1222 COVID-19 vaccine. The table came from immunoSEQ multiplex PCR; TCRdb's copy has only in-frame clones and leaves some out. The repertoire holds around 100,000 clones, roughly 85% seen once, with just under 6.5% in the top ten. The sequenced sample was peripheral blood, obtained on day 0 of AZD1222 vaccination. All receptors derive from an adult in good health.

V gene TRBV6-5 combines with J gene TRBJ1-2; D is unresolved. Germline CDR1 MNHEY, CDR2 SVGAGI. The CDR3 is 15 residues long. V dropped 0 bases and J dropped 1 base, with 9 bases sitting between them. The chain's CDR3 is CASSYSSVDNYGYTF. CDR3 DNA sequence: TGTGCCAGCAGTTACTCGAGCGTCGATAACTATGGCTACACCTTC.

This chain joins TRBV6-6 and TRBJ1-4; 9 bases are a match to TRBD1. V was pared by 6 bases and J by 7 bases, with 6 bases of the junction left unmatched. This CDR3 has 14 residues. CDR1 MNHNY and CDR2 SVGAGI come from the germline V gene (reference sequence). This chain's CDR3 is CASRTGGGGEKLFF. CDR3 sequence (DNA): TGTGCCAGCAGGACAGGGGGGGGAGGTGAAAAACTGTTTTTT.

The V gene is TRBV6-1, the J gene TRBJ1-2; 7 nucleotides match TRBD1. Trimming took 3 bases from V and 2 from J; bases not matched to a gene: 9. In germline, CDR1 is MNHNS, CDR2 SASEGT. The CDR3 totals 16 residues. The CDR3 region has the DNA TGTGCCAGCAGTGACCGTTCGGGACAGAAAAACTATGGCTACACCTTC. It yields the protein CASSDRSGQKNYGYTF.

The chain employs TRBV5-1 and TRBJ2-1; TRBD2 matches 10 bases. The V gene end was trimmed by 3 bases and the J gene end by 4 bases; junction bases not matched to a gene: 4. Germline values: CDR1 SGHRS, CDR2 YFSETQ. CDR3 length: 15 residues. The CDR3: CASSSLAGEYNEQFF. CDR3 DNA: TGCGCCAGCAGCTCCCTAGCGGGAGAATACAATGAGCAGTTCTTC.

V gene TRBV30 combines with J gene TRBJ1-1; D is undetermined. The V gene's germline CDR1 is GTSNPN and CDR2 SVGIG (reference sequence). CDR3 size: 11 residues. V dropped 0 bases and J dropped 7 bases, with 6 bases sitting between them. DNA of the CDR3: TGTGCCTGGAGTGTAAGGAGTGAAGCTTTCTTT. Its protein product is CAWSVRSEAFF.

The rearrangement joins TRBV27 to TRBJ1-2; D is possibly TRBD1 (6 bases). Germline V CDR1 and CDR2: MNHEY, SMNVEV (reference sequence). The ends were cut back, 0 bases at V and 8 bases at J, with 19 bases in the middle. The CDR3 is 16 residues long. CDR3 nucleotide sequence: TGTGCCAGCAGTTTATCGTCTGGGGCAGGGGATAGAGGCTACACCTTC. This codes for CASSLSSGAGDRGYTF.

The rearrangement links TRBV18 to TRBJ1-2; a weak D match, TRBD1 (6 bases). CDR1 and CDR2 from the germline V gene are KGHSH and LQKENI. The CDR3 contains 15 residues. Trimming took off 3 bases at V and 5 bases at J, with 16 bases between the two ends. The CDR3 DNA follows: TGTGCCAGCTCACCTCCCGGGACAACTTTTTATGGCTACACCTTC. This encodes CASSPPGTTFYGYTF. The full variable domain, with the rest looked up from reference TRBV18 and TRBJ1-2, is NAGVMQNPRHLVRRRGQEARLRCSPMKGHSHVYWYRQLPEEGLKFMVYLQKENIIDESGMPKERFSAEFPKEGPSILRIQQVVRGDSAAYFCASSPPGTTFYGYTFGSGTRLTVV.

The V call is TRBV14, the J call TRBJ2-3; D is uncertain. This CDR3 has 12 residues. Between the trimmed V and J ends, which lost 2 bases and 2 bases, there was a span of 2 bases. Germline lookup yields CDR1 SGHDN and CDR2 FVKESK. CDR3 sequence reads: CASSQITDTQYF. CDR3 coding DNA: TGTGCCAGCAGCCAAATCACAGATACGCAGTATTTT.

The chain has TRBV6-5 and TRBJ1-1, with 9 bases that match TRBD1. CDR1 is MNHEY and CDR2 is SVGAGI in the germline V gene. CDR3 length: 15 residues. With 4 bases clipped from V and 5 bases from J, the junction kept 8 bases outside the gene matches. In DNA form, the CDR3 reads TGTGCCAGCAGTTCCGAGACAGGGGGTAAGACTGAAGCTTTCTTT. It yields the protein CASSSETGGKTEAFF.

The CDR3 DNA reads as TGTGCCAGCTCCGACTCCGGGGAGCTGTTTTTT. Translation gives CASSDSGELFF. The chain is built from TRBV24-1 and TRBJ2-2; no definite D call. V lost 11 bases to trimming and J lost 6 bases, with 9 bases between them. This CDR3 spans 11 amino acids. Germline V gene lookup returns CDR1 KGHDR and CDR2 SFDVKD.

The chain employs TRBV20-1 and TRBJ2-2; 11 bases match TRBD2. CDR3 length: 15 residues. Germline CDR1 reads DFQATT; CDR2 reads SNEGSKA (reference sequence). With 3 bases clipped from V and 7 bases from J, the junction kept 7 bases outside the gene matches. The CDR3 region has the DNA TGCAGTGCTAGTCCCGGGACTAGCGGAGGCGGGGAGCTGTTTTTT. Translated, it gives CSASPGTSGGGELFF.

The chain combines TRBV19 with TRBJ1-5, with D perhaps matching TRBD1 (6 bases). The V gene lost 6 bases and the J gene lost 3 bases, with 12 bases spanning the gap. Germline V gene lookup returns CDR1 LNHDA and CDR2 SQIVND (reference sequence). The CDR3 runs to 14 residues. This CDR3 reads CASRFRGLNQPQHF. The CDR3 DNA reads TGTGCCAGTAGGTTCAGGGGACTCAATCAGCCCCAGCATTTT.

This chain joins TRBV21-1 and TRBJ1-1; the table names TRBD1, a call not compared with the DNA. TRBV21-1 is a recognized pseudogene. This CDR3 comprises 15 residues. The CDR3 loop reads CASRSGQGAHTEAFF. The CDR3 DNA follows: TGTGCCAGCAGGTCGGGACAGGGGGCTCACACTGAAGCTTTCTTT.

The chain combines TRBV5-1 with TRBJ2-7; 8 positions match TRBD2. V was clipped by 1 base and J by 3 bases; unmatched bases: 3. Germline V gene sequence: CDR1 SGHRS, CDR2 YFSETQ. CDR3 length equals 14 residues. This CDR3 reads CASSLTSGFYEQYF. The CDR3 DNA sequence: TGCGCCAGCAGCTTGACTAGCGGCTTCTACGAGCAGTACTTC.

The chain has TRBV7-8 and TRBJ2-1; D might be TRBD2 (5 bases). V was clipped by 5 bases and J by 4 bases, with 21 bases between them. Germline CDR1 is SGHVS and CDR2 is FQNEAQ. This CDR3 is 17 amino acids long. The CDR3 bases are TGTGCCAGCAGCCGAGTGGCGGGTAGCTTGCTATACAATGAGCAGTTCTTC. Protein: CASSRVAGSLLYNEQFF.

This chain joins TRBV9 and TRBJ1-1; tentatively, D is TRBD1 (5 bases). Trimming pared 0 bases from V and 3 bases from J, leaving 9 bases between. The CDR3 is 14 amino acids. CDR1 is SGDLS, CDR2 YYNGEE, per germline. The CDR3 DNA sequence: TGTGCCAGCAGCGTAGGACAGAGTCACACTGAAGCTTTCTTT. Its translation: CASSVGQSHTEAFF.

Only one count was recorded for this clone. The chain recombines TRBV18 with TRBJ2-1, with TRBD1 identical over 7 bases. The germline V gene has CDR1 KGHSH and CDR2 LQKENI. V shed 3 bases and J 7 bases; nucleotides not matched to a gene: 6. The CDR3 is 14 amino acids. The CDR3, as DNA: TGTGCCAGCTCACCCGAAACAGGGGTTAATGAGCAGTTCTTC. This sequence encodes CASSPETGVNEQFF.

The count of this clone is one. This chain links TRBV27 with TRBJ2-5; tentative D call: TRBD1 (6 bases). Germline assignment: CDR1 MNHEY and CDR2 SMNVEV (reference sequence). V was shortened by 5 bases and J by 5 bases, with 15 bases between the two germline ends. The CDR3 loop spans 14 amino acids. This CDR3 is CASSATTGMETQYF. The CDR3 region has the DNA TGTGCCAGCAGTGCGACTACAGGGATGGAGACCCAGTACTTC.

The chain links TRBV19 to TRBJ1-1; D possibly corresponds to TRBD1 (5 bases). Germline V gene lookup returns CDR1 LNHDA and CDR2 SQIVND (reference sequence). This CDR3 is built from 15 residues. Between the trimmed V and J ends, which lost 3 bases and 5 bases, there was a span of 16 bases. CDR3 DNA sequence: TGTGCCAGTAGTATGGGGGACCTCGACGGTACTGAAGCTTTCTTT. It specifies CASSMGDLDGTEAFF.

J is TRBJ1-4 and V is TRBV7-2; D might be TRBD1 (6 bases). CDR1 SGHTA and CDR2 FQGNSA come from the germline V gene. V dropped 5 bases and J dropped 0 bases, with 13 bases sitting between them. The CDR3 is made up of 16 amino acids. The CDR3 coding sequence is TGTGCCAGCAGCCGGGACACCTTTGCAACTAATGAAAAACTGTTTTTT. Protein: CASSRDTFATNEKLFF.